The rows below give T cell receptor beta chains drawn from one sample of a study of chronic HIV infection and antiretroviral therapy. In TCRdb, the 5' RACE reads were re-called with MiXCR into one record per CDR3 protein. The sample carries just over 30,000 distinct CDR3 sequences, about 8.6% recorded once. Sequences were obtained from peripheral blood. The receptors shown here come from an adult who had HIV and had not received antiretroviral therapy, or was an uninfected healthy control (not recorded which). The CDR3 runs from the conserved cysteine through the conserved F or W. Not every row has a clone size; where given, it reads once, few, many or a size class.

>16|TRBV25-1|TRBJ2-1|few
CASSESQLSSYNEQFF
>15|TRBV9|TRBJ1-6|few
CASSVMGLSNSPLHF
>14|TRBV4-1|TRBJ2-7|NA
CASSQNQRDYEQYF
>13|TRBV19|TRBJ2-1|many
CASGTGVYNEQFF
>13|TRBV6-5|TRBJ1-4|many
CASSPSTNEKLFF
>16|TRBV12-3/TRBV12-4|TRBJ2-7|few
CASNLRGRDSSYEQYF
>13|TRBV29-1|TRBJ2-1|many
CSVEGRQTREQFF
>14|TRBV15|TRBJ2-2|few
CATSRGGDSGELFF
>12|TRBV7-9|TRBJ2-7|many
CASSPMRREQYF
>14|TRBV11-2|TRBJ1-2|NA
CASSLEGTGYGYTF
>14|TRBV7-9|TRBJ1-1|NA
CASSLDWRDTEAFF
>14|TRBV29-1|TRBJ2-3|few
CSSKGGDSADTQYF
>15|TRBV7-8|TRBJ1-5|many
CASSLSGLVNQPQHF
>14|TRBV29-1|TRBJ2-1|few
CSVERVAGDNEQFF
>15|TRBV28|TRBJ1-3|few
CASSPPTGSGNTIYF
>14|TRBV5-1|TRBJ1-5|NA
CAPRRGQYNQPQHF
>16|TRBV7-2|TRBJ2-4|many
CASTLGSKLAKNIQYF
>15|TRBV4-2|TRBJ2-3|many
CASSIRTSEEDTQYF
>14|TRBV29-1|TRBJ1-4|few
CSVEEGQGYEKLFF
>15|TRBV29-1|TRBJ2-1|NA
CSVLTSGRTYNEQFF
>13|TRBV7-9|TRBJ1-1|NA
CASSYGGDTEAFF
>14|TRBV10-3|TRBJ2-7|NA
CAISESRDESAQYF
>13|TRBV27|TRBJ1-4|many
CASSVATNEKLFF
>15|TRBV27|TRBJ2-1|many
CASSPGLAGNNEQFF
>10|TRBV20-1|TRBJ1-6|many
CSASRSPLHF
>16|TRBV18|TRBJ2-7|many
CASSPLTGEERDEQYF
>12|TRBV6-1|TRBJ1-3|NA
CASGTTGNTIYF
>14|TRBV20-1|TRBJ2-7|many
CSARGFAGPYEQYF
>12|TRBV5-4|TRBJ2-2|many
CASTKASGELFF
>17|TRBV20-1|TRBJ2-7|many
CSARPPSGGQAPYEQYF
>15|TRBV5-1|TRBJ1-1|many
CASSLDAGAGTEAFF
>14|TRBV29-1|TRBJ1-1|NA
CSVAWGQTDTEAFF
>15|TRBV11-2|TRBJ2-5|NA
CASSLGPAVQETQYF
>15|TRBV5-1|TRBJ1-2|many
CASSSPPMGHYGYTF
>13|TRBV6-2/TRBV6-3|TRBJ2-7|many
CASRRAAIYEQYF
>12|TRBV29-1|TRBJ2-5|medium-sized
CSVDLLQETQYF
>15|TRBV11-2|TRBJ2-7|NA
CASSGGPYSSYEQYF
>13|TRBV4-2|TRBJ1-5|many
CASSQDPGQPQHF
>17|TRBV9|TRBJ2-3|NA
CASSVEGLAGDTDTQYF
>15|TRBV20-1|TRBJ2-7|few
CSADLRDRDIYEQYF
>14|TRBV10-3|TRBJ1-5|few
CATTQGHSNQPQHF
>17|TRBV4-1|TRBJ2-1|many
CASSQDRTSGDWYEQFF
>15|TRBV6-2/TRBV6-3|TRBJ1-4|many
CASSPGDAVEEKLFF
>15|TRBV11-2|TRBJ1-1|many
CASSLAGQGNTEAFF
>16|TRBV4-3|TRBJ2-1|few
CASSQDARGARNEQFF
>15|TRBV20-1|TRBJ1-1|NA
CSASPRGRMNTEAFF
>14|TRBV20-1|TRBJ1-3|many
CSARSRKSGNTIYF
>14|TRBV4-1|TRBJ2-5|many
CASSQESRSFSQYF
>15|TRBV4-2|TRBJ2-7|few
CASSPIQGAGNEQYF
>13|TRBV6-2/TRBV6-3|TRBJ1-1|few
CASSYSNRGEAFF
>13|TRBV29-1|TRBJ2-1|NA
CSVELLLAGGRFF
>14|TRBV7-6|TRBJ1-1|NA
CASSLTGRGTEAFF
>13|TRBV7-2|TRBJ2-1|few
CASSLTGASEQFF
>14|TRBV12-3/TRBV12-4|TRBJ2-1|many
CASNKAGELYEQFF
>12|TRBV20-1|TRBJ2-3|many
CSASMGPDTQYF